The T cell receptor beta chain described here comes from a study of regulatory T cells in long-lasting Graves disease (dated by TCRdb to 2020 to 2023). With regard to the full study: In the newly diagnosed Graves' disease group, patients had been taking antithyroid drugs for less than 3 months. Persistent Graves' disease patients were compared with newly diagnosed Graves' disease patients by peripheral blood TCR sequencing and RNA sequencing. TCR sequencing covered roughly 13 persistent and 20 or so newly diagnosed Graves' disease patients, 33 samples in total. The study was registered as a clinical trial and conducted in China.

This clonotype was seen repeatedly, ten times or more. Its binding antigen is unknown. Per-base qualities were not stored, and no clone one base away is much larger. The time point label on this specimen signifies: newly diagnosed GD, antithyroid drugs for less than 3 months. For both TCR sequencing and RNA sequencing, RNA was extracted from PBMCs in TRIzol. The diagnosis of Graves' disease followed American Thyroid Association guidelines. The patients came from an endocrinology department in Xi'an, China. Each patient gave around 9 milliliters of peripheral blood, collected in an EDTA anticoagulant tube. Ficoll Paque Plus density gradient separation was used to isolate PBMCs, and no further T cell sorting was done. An Agilent 2100 Bioanalyzer and agarose gel were used to check RNA quality, while a NanoDrop 2000 measured RNA concentration. The library was built by means of multiplex PCR. The reads were generated on an Illumina HiSeq 4000. TCR beta libraries were built with iRepertoire HTBI primers and Arm-PCR amplification of CDR3 regions. Before sequencing, the PCR products went through gel purification. The study's processing was this. Gene usage analysis of CDR3 amino acid clonotypes relied on the 62 TRBV and 15 or so TRBJ segments identified across samples. COPE and FqMerger were used to merge the filtered high-quality paired reads into contigs. BLAST was used to align contigs to the IMGT TRBV, TRBD and TRBJ reference genes, and CDR3 was defined following IMGT. Clonotypes above 0.1% frequency were classified as highly expanded clones. Shannon entropy was used to measure repertoire diversity, and the Gini coefficient was used to measure V-J evenness. A clonotype found in more than one individual was treated as public. Starting from the raw public reads, TCRdb applied fastp trimming at Q25, assembled clones with MiXCR and retained in-frame beta chains. Rows with one shared CDR3 protein collapse into an entry with the most common genes and DNA. These V and J calls derive from TCRdb rather than the authors' analysis. This sample has around 450,000 distinct CDR3 sequences in its table, and 15% to 20% of those were observed once. The leading ten clones occupy more than 10% of the sample.

Trimming accounts for 3 bases at V and 5 bases at J, while the number of junction bases matched to no gene is 6. From the cysteine up to the phenylalanine, the CDR3 has a length of 15 residues. Of the read, only the CDR3 DNA is kept; its 45 bases are in frame from base 1. Study-level results and caveats: Persistent disease showed preferential use of TRBV28, TRBJ1-2 and TRBJ2-5, whereas newly diagnosed disease favored TRBV20-1 and TRBJ2-1. Sequencing and analysis were limited to the TCR beta chain. The authors acknowledged the small sample size as a limitation that may reduce accuracy. Patients with persistent disease shared more public clonotypes (around 3,000) than newly diagnosed patients did (966). Peripheral blood alone was examined, since thyroid tissue, which constituted the primary lesion, could not be accessed. Compared with newly diagnosed patients, persistent Graves' disease patients had lower TCR Shannon entropy and fewer highly expanded clones, which suggests clonal expansion.

Another study also made use of these data, one on T cells in Graves' hyperthyroidism and ophthalmopathy. The second study reports: Stable Graves' hyperthyroidism was defined as the absence of progression to ophthalmopathy over 18 months of follow-up. Hyperthyroidism patients were aged 18 to 65 years and newly diagnosed, with disease duration of less than 2 months. Patients with uncontrolled infections, other autoimmune diseases, pregnancy or lactation were excluded. Diagnoses were established on the basis of clinical symptoms, serum thyroxine and TRAb, thyroid ultrasound, and orbital computed tomography. For the first round of RT-PCR on the TCR CDR3, the HTBI primer set was used together with the Qiagen OneStep RT-PCR kit. Blood samples also contained most of the expanded thyroid clonotypes (frequency above 0.001), which suggests that blood repertoires may reflect thyroid immune responses. A 13 V-J signature model separated ophthalmopathy from stable hyperthyroidism, with 87.88% sensitivity and around 84% specificity in cross-validation and 80%/75% in testing. In validation, progression to ophthalmopathy was predicted by the model with roughly 71% sensitivity and 72% to 85% specificity, a median of around 6.5 months before onset. TCR V-J signatures able to tell the groups apart were searched for in a discovery cohort of 100 patients, of whom approximately 40 had Graves' ophthalmopathy and around 56 had stable Graves' hyperthyroidism. Prospective prediction of ophthalmopathy was tested in an independent validation cohort of under 20 hyperthyroidism patients and 15 to 17 patients who later progressed to ophthalmopathy. The roughly 100 discovery patients were randomly divided into training and test sets at a 7:3 ratio. In several Graves' hyperthyroidism patients, the study also compared T-cell repertoires from thyroid tissue with T-cell repertoires from blood. Once sampling was done, hyperthyroidism patients were given methimazole at a starting dose of 30 mg daily, whereas ophthalmopathy patients were given high-dose intravenous methylprednisolone. The libraries were constructed in a second round of multiplex PCR and then size-selected and purified. The libraries were sequenced on an Illumina HiSeq2000 using paired-end 100 bp reads. SOAPnuke was used to process the raw data, throwing out any read that contained adapters or uncalled bases, had a mean Phred below 15, or lacked an exact constant-primer or identifier match. High-quality paired reads were merged with COPE v1.2.5, and unique nucleotide sequences were defined as clonotypes. MiTCR v1.1 was used to align clonotypes to the IMGT TRBV, TRBD and TRBJ reference segments. The analysis included only V-J combinations with a frequency above 0.0001, which together covered more than 98% of the repertoires. The TCS score was defined as F50 (clonal expansion) divided by E x V (chaos), with BLOSUM62-based TCRdist calculated between CDR3 peptides within each V-J. Welch's t-statistics and random forest reduced roughly 540 V-J features to 10 to 15, which were used in a naive Bayes classifier (R e1071). No statistical method was used to set the sample size in advance, and investigators knew the group allocation. TCR Vbeta CDR3 sequencing of 135 peripheral blood samples (over 40 ophthalmopathy, 75 to 80 hyperthyroidism and about 17 progressor patients) is reported in the paper.

Material: peripheral blood mononuclear cells (PBMCs), obtained at new diagnosis, from a patient treated with antithyroid drugs. The sequence links TRBV12-3 or TRBV12-4 to TRBJ2-3; 9 of the junction bases match TRBD1. The sequence derives from a man in his forties or fifties with Graves disease. Donor details come from another sample of the same person, matched by shared clones. The DNA reads as follows: TGTGCCAGCAGTTTTCAGACAGGGGGGTTAGATACGCAGTATTTT. Its coded protein is CASSFQTGGLDTQYF.